One sample yielded the 32 T cell receptor beta chains listed below, sequenced in a study of T-cell reconstitution after alpha-beta-depleted transplantation in children. It was with unique molecular identifiers that the TCRbeta library was prepared. MiXCR was run by TCRdb on the PCR reads, yielding one entry per CDR3 protein. Counted here are 600,000 to 800,000 distinct CDR3 sequences, around 12% occurring once; the ten biggest clones make up about 0.79%. The sequencing here drew on PBMCs, taken before TCRalphabeta/CD19-depleted stem cell transplant. The receptors were sampled from a girl aged 2 to 9 with congenital amegakaryocytic thrombocytopenia, due to receive a stem cell transplant.

This clonotype was detected ten times or more. The chain has TRBV29-1 and TRBJ2-1; TRBD2 matches 13 bases. CDR1 is SQVTM and CDR2 is ANQGSEA in the germline V gene. The J segment lost 10 bases and the V segment lost 4 bases, leaving 7 bases of the junction unmatched. The CDR3 sequence is 14 residues long. The CDR3 loop is CSVGGLAGTGEQFF. The CDR3 DNA reads TGCAGCGTTGGGGGACTAGCGGGAACAGGGGAGCAGTTCTTC.

The table lists this clonotype with many counts. The chain recombines TRBV20-1 with TRBJ2-5; no clear D. The ends were cut back, 5 bases at V and 5 bases at J, with 21 bases in the middle. The V gene's germline CDR1 is DFQATT and CDR2 SNEGSKA (reference sequence). CDR3 length: 15 amino acids. DNA of the CDR3: TGCAGTGCTCAGTCCGGGCCCGGCACGTTGGAGACCCAGTACTTC. Translating gives CSAQSGPGTLETQYF.

This clonotype was seen at least ten times. The genes are TRBV5-1 and TRBJ1-5; 12 positions match TRBD1. Germline V CDR1 and CDR2: SGHRS, YFSETQ. Trimming took 4 bases from V and 3 from J; bases not matched to a gene: 5. CDR3 length: 16 residues. The CDR3: CASSAGTGGFNQPQHF. In nucleotides, the CDR3 is TGCGCCAGCAGCGCCGGGACAGGGGGCTTCAATCAGCCCCAGCATTTT.

The chain is built from TRBV5-1 and TRBJ1-1; D ambiguous. Between the trimmed V and J ends, which lost 0 bases and 1 base, there was a span of 10 bases. From germline, CDR1 is SGHRS and CDR2 YFSETQ. The CDR3 extends over 15 amino acids. The CDR3 bases are TGCGCCAGCAGCTTGGGGGCTGGAGGGAACACTGAAGCTTTCTTT. Its protein product is CASSLGAGGNTEAFF.

The gene calls are TRBV14 and TRBJ2-1, with 9 bases identical to TRBD2. With V trimmed by 4 bases and J by 6 bases, 1 base remained unmatched. The germline V gene encodes CDR1 SGHDN and CDR2 FVKESK. The CDR3 spans 13 residues. The CDR3 region is CASSRSGSNEQFF. The DNA for the CDR3 is TGTGCCAGCAGCCGTAGCGGGAGCAATGAGCAGTTCTTC. Combining the CDR3 with reference TRBV14 and TRBJ2-1 gives the whole variable domain EAGVTQFPSHSVIEKGQTVTLRCDPISGHDNLYWYRRVMGKEIKFLLHFVKESKQDESGMPNNRFLAERTGGTYSTLKVQPAELEDSGVYFCASSRSGSNEQFFGPGTRLTVL.

V usage is TRBV7-6 and J usage is TRBJ2-2; 7 bases align to TRBD1. V gave up 4 bases and J gave up 3 bases; unmatched junction bases: 11. CDR1 and CDR2 from the germline V gene are SGHVS and FNYEAQ. The CDR3 covers 17 residues. The CDR3: CASSSQWTGEYTGELFF. The CDR3 DNA reads TGTGCCAGCAGCTCCCAATGGACAGGAGAATACACCGGGGAGCTGTTTTTT.

This clonotype was counted at least ten times. The chain joins TRBV12-5 to TRBJ2-1, with 11 bases that match TRBD2. CDR1 and CDR2 (germline): LGHNT, FRNRAP. This CDR3 comprises 15 residues. With V trimmed by 6 bases and J by 7 bases, 8 bases remained unmatched. The chain's CDR3 is CASGSIAGGGNEQFF. As DNA, the CDR3 is TGTGCTAGTGGATCTATAGCGGGAGGGGGTAATGAGCAGTTCTTC. The full variable domain, in which reference TRBV12-5 and TRBJ2-1 provide the parts outside the CDR3, is DARVTQTPRHKVTEMGQEVTMRCQPILGHNTVFWYRQTMMQGLELLAYFRNRAPLDDSGMPKDRFSAEMPDATLATLKIQPSEPRDSAVYFCASGSIAGGGNEQFFGPGTRLTVL.

This clonotype was counted a few times. In nucleotides, the CDR3 is TGTGCCAGCAGTCCCGCCAGGGGTCTTAGCTACGAGCAGTACTTC. This sequence encodes CASSPARGLSYEQYF. This chain links TRBV28 with TRBJ2-7, with D possibly matching TRBD1 (6 bases). Per the germline V gene, CDR1 is MDHEN and CDR2 is SYDVKM. Deletions cut 5 bases from V and 3 bases from J, with 17 bases between. The CDR3 is 15 residues long.

This clonotype was observed at least ten times. The chain links TRBV12-3 or TRBV12-4 to TRBJ1-2; 7 bases are a match to TRBD1. After removal of 4 bases from V and 4 bases from J, the junction contained 18 bases not matched to a gene. The CDR3 is 18 residues long. The CDR3: CASSSQKIDRVFVYGYTF. The DNA of the CDR3 is TGTGCCAGCAGTTCGCAGAAAATCGACAGGGTTTTTGTCTATGGCTACACCTTC.

This clonotype was seen many times. V usage is TRBV12-3 or TRBV12-4 and J usage is TRBJ2-2; no clear D gene. The CDR3 has 15 residues. V lost 4 bases, J lost 2 bases, and 11 bases lay in between. CDR3: CASSSSGPNTGELFF. The CDR3 DNA reads as TGTGCCAGCAGTTCCTCCGGGCCTAACACCGGGGAGCTGTTTTTT.

This clonotype has a count of ten or more. The chain carries TRBV5-1 and TRBJ2-1; possibly TRBD2 for D (6 bases). Germline CDR1 reads SGHRS; CDR2 reads YFSETQ. This CDR3 spans 17 amino acids. Trimming pared 2 bases from V and 4 bases from J, leaving 19 bases between. CDR3 coding DNA: TGCGCCAGCAGCTTTCCCTTGGATGTAGCGGAGTACAATGAGCAGTTCTTC. This encodes CASSFPLDVAEYNEQFF.

The V call is TRBV5-1, the J call TRBJ2-7; a weak D match, TRBD2 (6 bases). V lost 4 bases to trimming and J lost 6 bases, with 32 bases between them. Germline-derived CDR1 and CDR2 are SGHRS and YFSETQ. This CDR3 contains 19 residues. The CDR3 protein is CASSPGLVGGLGFVSEQYF. CDR3 bases: TGCGCCAGCAGCCCGGGACTCGTTGGAGGACTCGGGTTCGTAAGCGAGCAGTACTTC.

CDR3 sequence (DNA): TGCAGTGCCGCTAGGGGGGAGTATGATCGGTGGATAGAGACCCAGTACTTC. As protein: CSAARGEYDRWIETQYF. The chain recombines TRBV20-1 with TRBJ2-5; TRBD1 or TRBD2 may be the D gene (6 bases each). V was clipped by 6 bases and J by 4 bases, with 27 bases between them. Germline V CDR1 and CDR2: DFQATT, SNEGSKA (reference sequence). This CDR3 contains 17 residues.

This clonotype was seen repeatedly, ten times or more. The chain couples TRBV20-1 to TRBJ1-5, with D unclear. Germline-derived CDR1 and CDR2 are DFQATT and SNEGSKA (reference sequence). With 0 bases removed from V and 0 bases from J, the gap between germline ends came to 9 bases. The CDR3 loop spans 15 amino acids. CDR3 bases: TGCAGTGCTAGAGATTTGGGAAATAGCAATCAGCCCCAGCATTTT. Protein sequence: CSARDLGNSNQPQHF.

Turning to this clonotype: A single base separates this from a much larger clone, so it may be a read error. Here the CDR3 omits its conserved ending phenylalanine or tryptophan, so a read error is the likely source. The rearrangement joins TRBV11-2 to TRBJ2-7; TRBD1 might be the D (6 bases). The CDR3 covers 15 residues. Trimming removed 1 base at V and 6 bases at J, with 16 bases between. The germline gives CDR1 SGHAT, CDR2 FQNNGV. Here the CDR3 reads CASSLGTVGLREQYI. The CDR3, as DNA: TGTGCCAGCAGCTTAGGGACAGTTGGTCTTCGCGAGCAGTACATC.

The table lists this clonotype with many counts. This rearrangement joins TRBV20-1 to TRBJ1-1; 7 nucleotides agree with TRBD1. The CDR3 extends over 16 amino acids. V dropped 5 bases and J dropped 0; count of bases not matched to a gene: 12. CDR1 is DFQATT, CDR2 SNEGSKA, per germline (reference sequence). Written as DNA, the CDR3 is TGCAGTGCTGCTTCCGGGACAGTGTTCATGAACACTGAAGCTTTCTTT. It yields the protein CSAASGTVFMNTEAFF.

V is TRBV3-1 and J is TRBJ1-5, with no clear D. The CDR3 contains 13 residues. The V end lost 3 bases, the J end lost 6 bases, and 9 bases lay between the germline ends. Germline lookup yields CDR1 LGHDT and CDR2 YNNKEL (reference sequence). The CDR3 region is CASSQGSTQPQHF. Written as DNA, the CDR3 is TGTGCCAGCAGCCAGGGCAGTACTCAGCCCCAGCATTTT.

J is TRBJ2-5 and V is TRBV5-1; 9 bases map to TRBD1. V dropped 0 bases and J dropped 5; count of bases not matched to a gene: 8. Germline values: CDR1 SGHRS, CDR2 YFSETQ. This CDR3 has 16 amino acids. The CDR3 sequence is CASSLVWDRDSETQYF. The CDR3 DNA reads TGCGCCAGCAGCTTGGTATGGGACAGGGATTCGGAGACCCAGTACTTC.

This clonotype was detected a few times. The chain uses TRBV5-1 and TRBJ2-3; 16 bases are a match to TRBD2. This CDR3 spans 21 amino acids. V lost 4 bases to trimming and J lost 3 bases; unmatched junction nucleotides: 17. Germline lookup yields CDR1 SGHRS and CDR2 YFSETQ. CDR3 in DNA: TGCGCCAGCAGCCAATTACCCGGGACTAGCGGGAGGGCCACAGTTACAGATACGCAGTATTTT. This translates into CASSQLPGTSGRATVTDTQYF.

This clonotype was seen just once. The genes are TRBV5-1 and TRBJ1-5; 9 bases line up with TRBD1. With V trimmed by 3 bases and J by 16 bases, 8 bases remained unmatched. This CDR3 comprises 12 residues. Germline V CDR1 and CDR2: SGHRS, YFSETQ. DNA for the CDR3: TGCGCCAGCAGCTCTGGGACAGGGCCCATCCATTTT. Amino acid sequence: CASSSGTGPIHF.

This clonotype was observed many times. The chain joins TRBV6-6 to TRBJ2-1, with D possibly TRBD2 on 6 matching bases. Trimming shortened V by 4 bases and J by 6 bases, and 10 bases separated the two germline ends. This CDR3 is built from 13 residues. Per the germline V gene, CDR1 is MNHNY and CDR2 is SVGAGI (reference sequence). The CDR3 nucleotides are TGTGCCAGCAGTTCTCCTAGCGCCAATGAGCAGTTCTTC. It encodes CASSSPSANEQFF.

This clonotype was picked up one time. The rearrangement joins TRBV7-8 to TRBJ1-5; D not resolved. Germline V gene sequence: CDR1 SGHVS, CDR2 FQNEAQ. This CDR3 is built from 15 residues. Trimming removed 1 base at V and 3 bases at J, with 10 bases between. The CDR3, as DNA: TGTGCCAGCAGCTTAGTCTCACACCCCAATCAGCCCCAGCATTTT. Encoded protein: CASSLVSHPNQPQHF.

The chain has TRBV7-2 and TRBJ2-1, with D possibly TRBD1 on 6 matching bases. V was shortened by 1 base and J by 4 bases, with 11 bases between the two germline ends. CDR1 SGHTA and CDR2 FQGNSA come from the germline V gene. The CDR3 is 15 residues long. The CDR3 DNA sequence: TGTGCCAGCAGCTTAGGGCCACAGGGTTACAATGAGCAGTTCTTC. This gives the protein CASSLGPQGYNEQFF.

In its sample, this clonotype was seen many times. This chain uses TRBV29-1 with TRBJ2-7; the match to TRBD1 covers 7 bases. Germline CDR1 and CDR2: SQVTM and ANQGSEA. The CDR3 contains 14 residues. V dropped 5 bases and J dropped 2; count of bases not matched to a gene: 9. The CDR3 here is CSVTGARKAYEQYF. CDR3 in DNA: TGCAGCGTTACAGGGGCAAGGAAAGCCTACGAGCAGTACTTC.

Points on this clonotype: One end of the junction does not line up with germline, which may come from a read error. This rearrangement joins TRBV7-3 to TRBJ2-5, with a tentative D call TRBD1 (5 bases). This CDR3 has 13 amino acids. The germline CDR1 and CDR2 sequences are SGHTA and FQGTGA. This CDR3 is CSSSSLGEETQYF. The CDR3 DNA sequence: TGTTCCAGCAGCTCCCTAGGGGAAGAGACCCAGTACTTC.

The sample holds many counts of this clonotype. V gene TRBV20-1 combines with J gene TRBJ2-1; 11 bases are a match to TRBD2. From germline, CDR1 is DFQATT and CDR2 SNEGSKA (reference sequence). With V trimmed by 6 bases and J by 9 bases, 4 bases remained unmatched. The CDR3 contains 12 residues. CDR3 amino acids: CSAQLAGGEQFF. The CDR3 DNA reads as TGCAGTGCCCAGCTAGCGGGGGGTGAGCAGTTCTTC.

The chain links TRBV6-1 to TRBJ2-7, with D tentatively TRBD2 (5 bases). CDR1 and CDR2 (germline): MNHNS, SASEGT. This CDR3 comprises 13 residues. Trimming stripped 8 bases from V and 5 bases from J, with 16 bases between. DNA for the CDR3: TGTGCCAGCGGACTGGGAGAGGTCGACGAGCAGTACTTC. Translating it yields CASGLGEVDEQYF.

This clonotype has a count of ten or more. The chain combines TRBV29-1 with TRBJ1-2; 11 bases agree with TRBD1. The V segment lost 4 bases and the J segment 4 bases; nucleotides outside the gene matches: 5. CDR1 SQVTM and CDR2 ANQGSEA come from the germline V gene. CDR3 size: 14 residues. CDR3 sequence (DNA): TGCAGCGTTGCCTGGACAGGGGGCAGCTATGGCTACACCTTC. The encoded protein is CSVAWTGGSYGYTF.

The sample holds many counts of this clonotype. The chain joins TRBV20-1 to TRBJ2-7; D uncertain. CDR1 and CDR2 (germline): DFQATT, SNEGSKA (reference sequence). This CDR3 spans 16 amino acids. The V and J ends lost 1 base and 1 base respectively, with 17 bases between them. The CDR3 reads CSARGASYGPSYEQYF. DNA for the CDR3: TGCAGTGCTAGAGGGGCCTCCTACGGTCCTTCCTACGAGCAGTACTTC.

The V call is TRBV27, the J call TRBJ2-7, with D possibly matching TRBD1 (5 bases). The germline V gene has CDR1 MNHEY and CDR2 SMNVEV (reference sequence). This CDR3 comprises 15 residues. V gave up 2 bases and J gave up 5 bases, with 16 bases separating them. The CDR3 sequence: CASSLIGEGINEQYF. The CDR3 region has the DNA TGTGCCAGCAGTTTAATAGGGGAAGGGATCAACGAGCAGTACTTC.

There are a few counts of this clonotype. The chain combines TRBV6-1 with TRBJ1-1, with TRBD1 matching over 9 bases. Germline trimming cut 2 bases from V and 5 bases from J; bases unmatched to any gene: 6. The CDR3 totals 15 residues. Germline values: CDR1 MNHNS, CDR2 SASEGT. The CDR3 reads CASSERTGVRTEAFF. Written as DNA, the CDR3 is TGTGCCAGCAGTGAAAGGACAGGGGTGAGGACTGAAGCTTTCTTT.

This clonotype was picked up a small number of times. The chain has TRBV12-3 or TRBV12-4 and TRBJ2-1; tentatively, D is TRBD1 (6 bases). V dropped 2 bases and J dropped 4 bases, with 12 bases sitting between them. CDR3 length: 15 residues. The CDR3 nucleotides read TGTGCCAGCAGTTTATCCCAAGGACAGTACAATGAGCAGTTCTTC. Translation: CASSLSQGQYNEQFF.